This TCR beta chain appears in the sequencing data of a study of shared T cell receptors in the human thymus (dated by TCRdb to the early 2020s). The study in broad terms: The study examined how the human thymus generates shared, self-reactive T-cell receptor alpha chains.

Library generation was performed with the immunoSEQ multiplex PCR assay. TCRdb carries this immuneACCESS record with in-frame sequences only. Its versions omit some clonotypes, under half of them owing to an unresolved V gene in the studies checked, with the rest unexplained. The sample table holds approximately 760,000 clones, of which 80% to 90% were seen once. The ten top clones hold roughly 0.01% of the sample. This clone was counted once. The clone's antigen remains unknown. The record has no base qualities; no much larger clone is one base away. V loses 4 bases of germline sequence and J loses 0 bases, and the interval between the two ends is 15 bases. CDR3 length: 17 amino acids, cysteine to phenylalanine. Only the CDR3 part of the read is kept: 51 bases, read in frame from the first base. CDR1 and CDR2 (SGHVS, FQNEAQ) derive from the germline V gene. This sample was also put to use in a study of human thymus T cells. The second study also describes: In Finland, the donors were immunologically healthy infants who were having open corrective cardiac surgery for congenital heart defects. Thymus tissue was collected as surgical resects that were removed during corrective cardiac surgery. Biased V and J gene segment usage appeared to be present in both thymic and peripheral blood repertoires. The related research reported highly overlapping thymic TCR repertoires among unrelated individuals. The study described the TCR alpha and beta repertoires in fewer than 10 infant thymus samples and a few matching peripheral blood samples. The cohort included about six male and a couple of female infants, with donor ages spanning 7 to 244 days. After being mechanically released from the tissue, thymocytes were kept at -70 degrees C in pellets of about 8.5-32 million cells. A QIAsymphony instrument was used to extract genomic DNA from the frozen cell pellets. The immunoSEQ multiplex PCR assay was used to amplify the TCRB and TCRAD loci from a standardized quantity of quality-controlled genomic DNA. The amplicons covered the V(D)J region and were long enough to include the CDR3 and to identify the V and J genes. The amplicons were sequenced on an Illumina platform via the commercial immunoSEQ service. Primer bias and sequencing errors were corrected as previously described, and TCRAD and TCRB definitions were based on the IMGT database. Analysis of the repertoires was done with immunoSEQ Analyzer 3.0 and VDJTools and included basic statistics, V/J segment usage, diversity estimates, rarefaction and pairwise overlap. To estimate diversity, the Chao1, ChaoE, Efron-Thisted, Shannon and inverse Simpson indices were applied, and diversity was also estimated on datasets down-sampled to the smallest sample. Repertoire overlap was determined by strict matching of CDR3 nucleotide sequence, V gene and J gene, and Jaccard-based multidimensional scaling clustering was applied. On average, thymus samples gave 800,000 or so unique TCRB clonotypes, whereas blood samples gave about 84,000.

The source material was thymocytes. The sequence was collected from a girl under three years old with a congenital heart defect. Donor details come from another sample of the same person, matched by shared clones. The rearrangement joined TRBV7-8 to TRBJ2-2; the D region possibly corresponds to TRBD2 (5 bases align). The CDR3 here reads CASSSRSYGTNTGELFF. At the DNA level, the sequence is TGTGCCAGCAGCTCCCGATCCTACGGGACGAACACCGGGGAGCTGTTTTTT.